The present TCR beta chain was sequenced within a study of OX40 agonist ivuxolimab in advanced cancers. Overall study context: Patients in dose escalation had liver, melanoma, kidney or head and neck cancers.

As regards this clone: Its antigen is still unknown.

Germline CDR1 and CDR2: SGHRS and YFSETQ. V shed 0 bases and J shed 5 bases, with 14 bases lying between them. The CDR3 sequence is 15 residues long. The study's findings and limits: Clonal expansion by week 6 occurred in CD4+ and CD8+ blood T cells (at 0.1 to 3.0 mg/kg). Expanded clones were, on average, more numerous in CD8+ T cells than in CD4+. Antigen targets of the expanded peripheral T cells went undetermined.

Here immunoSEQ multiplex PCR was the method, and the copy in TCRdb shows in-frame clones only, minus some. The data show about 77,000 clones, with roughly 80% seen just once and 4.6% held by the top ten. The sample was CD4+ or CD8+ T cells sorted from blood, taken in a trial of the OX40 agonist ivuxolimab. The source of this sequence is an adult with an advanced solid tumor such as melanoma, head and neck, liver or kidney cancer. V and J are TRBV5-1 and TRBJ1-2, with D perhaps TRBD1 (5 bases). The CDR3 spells CASSLATGFLYGYTF. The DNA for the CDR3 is TGCGCCAGCAGCTTGGCCACAGGTTTTCTTTATGGCTACACCTTC. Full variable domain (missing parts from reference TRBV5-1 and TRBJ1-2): KAGVTQTPRYLIKTRGQQVTLSCSPISGHRSVSWYQQTPGQGLQFLFEYFSETQRNKGNFPGRFSGRQFSNSRSEMNVSTLELGDSALYLCASSLATGFLYGYTFGSGTRLTVV.